One sample yielded the 15 T cell receptor beta chains listed below, sequenced in a study of shared clonotypes between healthy human individuals. Assay: immunoSEQ multiplex PCR; the TCRdb copy retains only in-frame clones and omits some. The sample contains under 1,100,000 clones, 60% to 80% of which appear only once. Sequencing input: memory CD4+ T cells sorted from blood. The subset denotes: CD45RA-negative fraction. The receptors here all came from a man younger than 30 in good health.

The chain joins TRBV15 to TRBJ2-2, with 7 bases that match TRBD2. This CDR3 has 15 residues. Germline loops: CDR1 LNHNV, CDR2 YYDKDF (reference sequence). Germline trimming cut 1 base from V and 9 bases from J; bases unmatched to any gene: 8. CDR3 in DNA: TGTGCCACCAGCAGAGGGGCGGGAGCGACACGGGAGCTGTTTTTT. This encodes CATSRGAGATRELFF.

The genes are TRBV10-1 and TRBJ2-5; D remains unclear. Trimming pared 0 bases from V and 2 bases from J, leaving 13 bases between. Germline lookup yields CDR1 WNHNN and CDR2 SYGVQD (reference sequence). This CDR3 has 16 amino acids. In DNA form, the CDR3 reads TGCGCCAGCAGTGAGTCCAGCCTGGGAACTCAAGAGACCCAGTACTTC. The encoded protein is CASSESSLGTQETQYF.

The V call is TRBV28, the J call TRBJ1-1; the D gene is possibly TRBD1 (5 bases). V shed 2 bases and J shed 6 bases, with 16 bases lying between them. This CDR3 comprises 15 residues. The germline V gene has CDR1 MDHEN and CDR2 SYDVKM. This CDR3 is CASSLGPIRGAEAFF. The CDR3 DNA follows: TGTGCCAGCAGTTTAGGGCCTATTCGGGGGGCTGAAGCTTTCTTT.

The chain combines TRBV29-1 with TRBJ2-4; 7 nucleotides line up with TRBD1. CDR1 and CDR2 from the germline V gene are SQVTM and ANQGSEA. CDR3 length equals 16 residues. V shed 5 bases and J 0 bases; nucleotides not matched to a gene: 10. The CDR3 DNA reads TGCAGCGTTACCCTTGGGACAGTTCTAGCCAAAAACATTCAGTACTTC. This gives the protein CSVTLGTVLAKNIQYF.

The chain uses TRBV25-1 and TRBJ1-6; 10 bases line up with TRBD1. This CDR3 region has 16 residues. Trimming cost V 4 bases and J 8 bases; bases outside gene matches: 8. In germline, CDR1 is MGHDK, CDR2 SYGVNS. The CDR3, as DNA: TGTGCCAGCAGTGGACAGACAGGGGGCAGTGATTCACCCCTCCACTTT. It yields the protein CASSGQTGGSDSPLHF.

This clone appeared a single time. The chain couples TRBV7-2 to TRBJ2-2; 15 bases match TRBD2. Germline trimming cut 8 bases from V and 5 bases from J; bases unmatched to any gene: 6. Germline V lookup: CDR1 SGHTA, CDR2 FQGNSA. The CDR3 loop spans 16 amino acids. The CDR3 DNA reads TGTGCCAGCGGACTAGCGGGAGGGCCGAGGACCGGGGAGCTGTTTTTT. This codes for CASGLAGGPRTGELFF.

This chain joins TRBV2 and TRBJ1-1, with 7 bases fitting TRBD1. The CDR3 totals 20 residues. V trimming: 6 bases; J trimming: 1 base; junction bases outside the gene matches: 23. Germline CDR1 and CDR2: SNHLY and FYNNEI. The chain's CDR3 is CASSKNPQGRGPGKNTEAFF. CDR3 DNA sequence: TGTGCCAGCAGCAAAAACCCCCAGGGTAGGGGGCCAGGTAAGAACACTGAAGCTTTCTTT.

The V gene is TRBV7-2, the J gene TRBJ1-5, with a weak D call TRBD1 (5 bases). Between the trimmed V and J ends, which lost 1 base and 6 bases, there was a span of 10 bases. CDR3 length: 14 amino acids. Germline V gene sequence: CDR1 SGHTA, CDR2 FQGNSA. CDR3 region: CASSLVGASQPQHF. For the CDR3, the DNA is TGTGCCAGCAGCTTAGTAGGGGCCAGTCAGCCCCAGCATTTT.

This chain connects TRBV6-5 to TRBJ2-7, with D maybe TRBD1 (6 bases). This CDR3 comprises 11 residues. From germline, CDR1 is MNHEY and CDR2 SVGAGI. The ends were cut back, 7 bases at V and 9 bases at J, with 13 bases in the middle. CDR3 sequence (DNA): TGTGCCAGCATCTCAGGGGATCTGCAGTACTTC. It is translated as CASISGDLQYF.

The J gene is TRBJ1-5, the V gene TRBV4-3; 8 bases are a match to TRBD1. V lost 2 bases, J lost 2 bases, and 2 bases stayed unmatched. CDR3 length: 15 amino acids. CDR1 is LGHNA, CDR2 YSLEER, per germline. The CDR3 sequence is CASSQTTGGNQPQHF. The CDR3 nucleotides are TGCGCCAGCAGCCAAACGACAGGGGGCAATCAGCCCCAGCATTTT.

In its sample, this clone was seen once. The chain joins TRBV27 to TRBJ2-3; D might be TRBD1 or TRBD2, each matching 6 bases. Germline V gene data show CDR1 as MNHEY and CDR2 as SMNVEV (reference sequence). The ends were cut back, 2 bases at V and 2 bases at J, with 8 bases in the middle. The CDR3 length is 14 residues. The CDR3 DNA reads TGTGCCAGCAGTTTAACGGGGGCCACAGATACGCAGTATTTT. This translates into CASSLTGATDTQYF.

The chain is built from TRBV18 and TRBJ1-4; D is undetermined. Germline V gene sequence: CDR1 KGHSH, CDR2 LQKENI. CDR3 length: 14 amino acids. The V gene lost 3 bases and the J gene lost 3 bases, with 8 bases spanning the gap. In nucleotides, the CDR3 is TGTGCCAGCTCACCCTTGACGGCTAATGAAAAACTGTTTTTT. The encoded protein is CASSPLTANEKLFF.

The genes are TRBV7-2 and TRBJ2-1; 9 bases fit TRBD2. Per the germline V gene, CDR1 is SGHTA and CDR2 is FQGNSA. Losses at the gene ends were 1 base for V and 9 bases for J; bases not matched to a gene: 10. The CDR3 loop spans 16 amino acids. The DNA for the CDR3 is TGTGCCAGCAGCTTAGTGGCGGGGGGGCCCGGTGCTGAGCAGTTCTTC. Its translation is CASSLVAGGPGAEQFF.

The chain employs TRBV19 and TRBJ2-1, with TRBD2 as a possible D gene (6 bases). Trimming cost V 0 bases and J 6 bases, with 18 bases left between them. The CDR3 runs to 17 residues. Germline CDR1 and CDR2: LNHDA and SQIVND (reference sequence). The CDR3 nucleotides read TGTGCCAGTAGTATAGATCGCACTAGCCCAGAACCCAATGAGCAGTTCTTC. Its translation: CASSIDRTSPEPNEQFF.

This clone was counted ten times or more. The genes are TRBV28 and TRBJ2-2; D tentatively reads TRBD1 or TRBD2 (5 bases each). The CDR3 totals 15 residues. Looked up from germline, CDR1 is MDHEN and CDR2 is SYDVKM. V was cut by 5 bases and J by 3 bases, with 13 bases left in between. The CDR3 region has the DNA TGTGCCAGCAGTCCCGGGGACGGCTACACCGGGGAGCTGTTTTTT. Its translation is CASSPGDGYTGELFF.